Described below is a single T cell receptor beta chain sequence and its context. The V gene end was trimmed by 3 bases and the J gene end by 5 bases; junction bases not matched to a gene: 11. The germline V gene encodes CDR1 WNHNN and CDR2 SYGVQD (reference sequence). The CDR3 has 16 residues. The sample originates from a study of shared clonotypes between healthy human individuals. Repertoires were generated with immunoSEQ multiplex PCR, while TCRdb's copy carries only in-frame clones and drops some. The sample has fewer than 3 million clones, 92% seen once; the top ten hold more than 0.35%. V and J are TRBV10-1 and TRBJ2-5; TRBD1 agrees at 8 bases. Material: naive CD4+ T cells from PBMCs. Regarding subset: CD45RA+ positively selected. This clonotype originated in a man younger than 35 in good health. Some clones in this sample may be carry-over from other donors' samples. CDR3 protein: CASSERRTGLLETQYF. Written as DNA, the CDR3 is TGCGCCAGCAGTGAACGGAGGACAGGGCTACTGGAGACCCAGTACTTC.